These 17 T cell receptor beta chains share one sample of origin, sequenced in a study of blood T cell repertoires in COVID-19. TCRdb's table, derived via immunoSEQ multiplex PCR, lists solely in-frame clones and lacks some. The repertoire includes 250,000 to 300,000 clones, over 85% of them detected once, and around 1.9% sits in the top ten. The sequenced sample consisted of PBMCs or T cells enriched from blood (not recorded which). The receptors here all came from a woman aged 60 to 75 who had recovered from COVID-19.

The chain combines TRBV12-5 with TRBJ1-3; D not resolved. V was cut by 1 base and J by 0 bases, with 4 bases left in between. The CDR3 spans 14 residues. The germline V gene encodes CDR1 LGHNT and CDR2 FRNRAP. The CDR3 bases are TGTGCTAGTGGTTTGGCGAGCTCTGGAAACACCATATATTTT. Protein: CASGLASSGNTIYF.

CDR3 nucleotides: TGTGCCAGCAGCCGACTAGCGGGAGGCACAGATACGCAGTATTTT. Protein: CASSRLAGGTDTQYF. The rearrangement links TRBV3-1 (or the pseudogene TRBV3-2) to TRBJ2-3, with TRBD2 matching over 12 bases. Trimming took 4 bases from V and 1 from J; bases not matched to a gene: 0. From germline, CDR1 is LGHDT and CDR2 YNNKEL (reference sequence). The CDR3 is 15 amino acids.

The chain is built from TRBV11-3 and TRBJ2-3; tentative D call: TRBD2 (5 bases). Trimming pared 4 bases from V and 8 bases from J, leaving 22 bases between. The CDR3 has 16 amino acids. The germline V gene has CDR1 SGHNT and CDR2 YENEEA. CDR3 residues: CASSWGREGGRATQYF. CDR3 nucleotide sequence: TGTGCCAGCAGCTGGGGTAGAGAAGGAGGCAGAGCTACGCAGTATTTT.

V is TRBV7-9 and J is TRBJ2-1, with no clear D. V lost 4 bases and J lost 4, with 14 bases in between. From germline, CDR1 is SEHNR and CDR2 FQNEAQ (reference sequence). CDR3 length: 15 residues. This CDR3 reads CASSSTTALYNEQFF. Written as DNA, the CDR3 is TGTGCCAGCAGCTCAACTACGGCATTGTACAATGAGCAGTTCTTC.

This chain links TRBV11-2 with TRBJ2-7, with 7 bases identical to TRBD2. The CDR3 sequence is 13 residues long. Per germline, CDR1 SGHAT and CDR2 FQNNGV. V was clipped by 5 bases and J by 2 bases; unmatched bases: 3. CDR3 residues: CASSPSGAYEQYF. The DNA of the CDR3 is TGTGCCAGCAGCCCAAGCGGGGCCTACGAGCAGTACTTC.

This clone has a single count. This rearrangement joins TRBV20-1 to TRBJ2-3; 7 nucleotides match TRBD2. With V trimmed by 3 bases and J by 4 bases, 13 bases remained unmatched. The CDR3 runs to 16 residues. CDR1 is DFQATT, CDR2 SNEGSKA, per germline (reference sequence). The chain's CDR3 is CSASPARREIADTQYF. The CDR3 region has the DNA TGCAGTGCTAGTCCCGCCCGGCGGGAGATAGCAGATACGCAGTATTTT.

The CDR3 protein is CASMEGNTDTQYF. CDR3 nucleotides: TGTGCCAGCATGGAGGGGAACACAGATACGCAGTATTTT. The chain couples TRBV28 to TRBJ2-3; D is possibly TRBD2 (6 bases). Trimming took off 7 bases at V and 2 bases at J, with 10 bases between the two ends. Germline V gives CDR1 MDHEN, CDR2 SYDVKM. This CDR3 comprises 13 residues.

Of note for this clone: One junction end disagrees with the germline gene, perhaps due to a read error. V is TRBV6-5 and J is TRBJ2-1; weak D call: TRBD1 (6 bases). CDR1 and CDR2 (germline): MNHEY, SVGAGI. CDR3 length: 13 residues. CDR3 loop: CASSRDTPNEGLF. The CDR3 region has the DNA TGTGCCAGCAGCCGGGACACACCCAATGAAGGCCTCTTC.

The chain couples TRBV27 to TRBJ2-1; the D gene is possibly TRBD1 (6 bases). V lost 6 bases and J 4 bases, leaving 10 bases between the germline ends. Germline V gene data show CDR1 as MNHEY and CDR2 as SMNVEV (reference sequence). The CDR3 consists of 13 residues. The CDR3 sequence: CASRRDTYNEQFF. CDR3 sequence (DNA): TGTGCCAGCAGACGGGACACGTACAATGAGCAGTTCTTC.

V usage is TRBV10-3 and J usage is TRBJ2-2, with 11 positions matching TRBD1. CDR3 length: 15 amino acids. From germline, CDR1 is ENHRY and CDR2 SYGVKD. The V segment lost 9 bases and the J segment 7 bases; nucleotides outside the gene matches: 10. The CDR3 sequence: CAIGQGQGALGELFF. The CDR3, as DNA: TGTGCCATAGGACAAGGACAGGGGGCTCTCGGGGAGCTGTTTTTT.

The chain employs TRBV2 and TRBJ2-2; 8 bases are shared with TRBD1. CDR1 SNHLY and CDR2 FYNNEI come from the germline V gene. V was clipped by 5 bases and J by 4 bases; unmatched bases: 3. This CDR3 is 14 amino acids long. The CDR3 sequence: CASSRTGLTGELFF. CDR3 DNA sequence: TGTGCCAGCAGTCGGACAGGGCTCACCGGGGAGCTGTTTTTT. Complete variable domain (other parts from reference TRBV2 and TRBJ2-2): EPEVTQTPSHQVTQMGQEVILRCVPISNHLYFYWYRQILGQKVEFLVSFYNNEISEKSEIFDDQFSVERPDGSNFTLKIRSTKLEDSAMYFCASSRTGLTGELFFGEGSRLTVL.

The chain carries TRBV19 and TRBJ2-1, with 8 positions matching TRBD2. Unmatched junction bases numbered 9, after V lost 3 bases and J lost 2 bases. Germline V gives CDR1 LNHDA, CDR2 SQIVND (reference sequence). The CDR3 covers 17 residues. The CDR3 loop is CASSISPGLEPYNEQFF. The CDR3 coding sequence is TGTGCCAGTAGTATCTCCCCGGGACTAGAACCCTACAATGAGCAGTTCTTC.

This chain uses TRBV19 with TRBJ1-5; D is perhaps TRBD1 (6 bases). The length of the CDR3 is 13 residues. V was shortened by 6 bases and J by 4 bases, with 10 bases between the two germline ends. Germline V gene lookup returns CDR1 LNHDA and CDR2 SQIVND (reference sequence). The CDR3 loop is CASRGTGNQPQHF. The CDR3 region has the DNA TGTGCCAGTAGGGGAACAGGGAATCAGCCCCAGCATTTT.

This chain connects TRBV28 to TRBJ1-2; D remains ambiguous. CDR1 MDHEN and CDR2 SYDVKM come from the germline V gene. This CDR3 region has 15 residues. V gave up 4 bases and J gave up 0 bases, with 12 bases separating them. CDR3 residues: CASSSIAAANYGYTF. CDR3 nucleotides: TGTGCCAGCAGTTCCATCGCAGCGGCTAACTATGGCTACACCTTC.

The chain employs TRBV5-8 and TRBJ1-1; no reliable D call. CDR1 is SGHTS and CDR2 is YDEGEE in the germline V gene. The V gene lost 4 bases and the J gene lost 0 bases, with 16 bases spanning the gap. This CDR3 is built from 16 residues. The CDR3 nucleotides are TGTGCCAGCAGCCTTCTGGGGAGGGCATTGAACACTGAAGCTTTCTTT. Its protein product is CASSLLGRALNTEAFF.

J is TRBJ1-6 and V is TRBV10-3; D not certain. There are 13 residues in the CDR3. CDR1 ENHRY and CDR2 SYGVKD come from the germline V gene. Trimming took off 3 bases at V and 7 bases at J, with 7 bases between the two ends. This chain's CDR3 is CAISEMGNSPLHF. In DNA, the CDR3 is TGTGCCATCAGTGAAATGGGCAATTCACCCCTCCACTTT.

This chain uses TRBV10-3 with TRBJ2-7; 10 bases fit TRBD1. This CDR3 is built from 14 residues. Germline V gives CDR1 ENHRY, CDR2 SYGVKD. V was clipped by 6 bases and J by 4 bases; unmatched bases: 6. The CDR3 nucleotides are TGTGCCATCAGGCCCGGGACAGGGGTATACGAGCAGTACTTC. It codes for CAIRPGTGVYEQYF.